The entry below describes one T cell receptor beta chain. Its antigen remains unknown. Germline V gene lookup returns CDR1 SGHRS and CDR2 YFSETQ. Trimming stripped 4 bases from V and 3 bases from J, with 10 bases between. This CDR3 has 13 residues. This table comes from immunoSEQ multiplex PCR, and its TCRdb copy is limited to in-frame clones, with some not included. The sample holds 90,000 to 100,000 clones, approximately 90% seen once. These data are taken from a study of OX40 agonist ivuxolimab in advanced cancers. Study context: Aged roughly 23 to 85 with a mean of 60 years, they were approximately 79% male.

Points from the study as a whole: Averaging showed that CD8+ T cells had more expanded clones than CD4+ did.

This receptor was obtained from an adult with an advanced solid tumor such as melanoma, head and neck, liver or kidney cancer. The specimen was CD4+ or CD8+ T cells sorted from blood, collected in a trial of the OX40 agonist ivuxolimab. J is TRBJ2-5 and V is TRBV5-1; no clear D. CDR3 nucleotide sequence: TGCGCCAGCAGCCTGATGGGCGAAGAGACCCAGTACTTC. Its protein product is CASSLMGEETQYF.